The TCR beta chain under discussion was sequenced for a study of blood T cell repertoires in COVID-19. Study-wide context: Sites in the United States, Italy and Spain provided acute and convalescent COVID-19 samples. In each case, the material was cDNA or gDNA derived from T cells, B-cell-depleted T cells, or PBMCs.

In the original analysis: Amplification with reference gene primers provided the estimates of nucleated cell counts. Generated by immunoSEQ multiplex PCR, the TCRdb table keeps only in-frame clones and is missing some. V, J and clone size were drawn from that table, and D and trimming were deduced from the DNA. There are roughly 170,000 clones in the sample; roughly 84% occur only once, and approximately 18% lies in the top ten. Study members were between roughly 18 and 89 years old and lived in roughly 24 US regions. The CDR3 spans 14 residues. In germline, CDR1 is SGHNT, CDR2 YYREEE (reference sequence). The V end was cut by 0 bases, the J end by 2 bases, with 8 bases between.

The rearrangement uses TRBV5-4 and TRBJ2-5, with a weak D call TRBD1 (5 bases). The specimen sequenced was PBMCs or T cells enriched from blood (not recorded which). This receptor was identified in a man between 60 and 70 years old who had recovered from COVID-19. CDR3 residues: CASSLERGQETQYF. The CDR3 nucleotides are TGTGCCAGCAGCTTGGAAAGGGGTCAAGAGACCCAGTACTTC.